Shown below are 29 T cell receptor beta chains from a single sample sequenced in a study of response to subunit inactivated influenza vaccine. One entry per CDR3 protein results from TCRdb running MiXCR on the RT-PCR reads. The sample lists about 780,000 distinct CDR3 sequences; less than 20% were seen once. Sequenced material: PBMCs from blood, taken 5 to 6 days after vaccination. The receptors were sampled from a man aged 45-65 years who received an inactivated influenza vaccine.

At least ten counts were recorded for this clonotype. The chain joins TRBV12-3 or TRBV12-4 to TRBJ1-1; D remains ambiguous. The CDR3 length is 12 residues. V lost 3 bases to trimming and J lost 1 base, with 3 bases between them. The CDR3 DNA is TGTGCCAGCAGTTTTACGAACACTGAAGCTTTCTTT. The encoded protein is CASSFTNTEAFF.

A few counts support this clonotype. V gene TRBV7-2 combines with J gene TRBJ1-4; 8 bases match TRBD1. Looked up from germline, CDR1 is SGHTA and CDR2 is FQGNSA. J gave up 6 bases and V 6 bases, and 6 bases lay outside the gene matches. CDR3 length: 14 amino acids. The CDR3: CASRFQGADEKLFF. CDR3 DNA sequence: TGTGCCAGCAGGTTTCAGGGGGCTGATGAAAAACTGTTTTTT. The whole variable domain, filled in from reference TRBV7-2 and TRBJ1-4, reads GAGVSQSPSNKVTEKGKDVELRCDPISGHTALYWYRQSLGQGLEFLIYFQGNSAPDKSGLPSDRFSAERTGGSVSTLTIQRTQQEDSAVYLCASRFQGADEKLFFGSGTQLSVL.

This clonotype has ten or more counts. The CDR3 region is CASSPGTPPDTQYF. The CDR3 region has the DNA TGCGCCAGCAGCCCCGGGACCCCTCCAGATACGCAGTATTTT. The V call is TRBV5-1, the J call TRBJ2-3; D could derive from TRBD1 or TRBD2 (5 bases each). Germline lookup yields CDR1 SGHRS and CDR2 YFSETQ. The CDR3 totals 14 residues. The V and J ends lost 4 bases and 4 bases respectively, with 13 bases between them.

This clonotype occurred many times. The J gene is TRBJ1-1, the V gene TRBV7-2, with a weak D call TRBD1 (6 bases). The CDR3 runs 14 residues. The V end was cut by 5 bases, the J end by 0 bases, with 10 bases between. From germline, CDR1 is SGHTA and CDR2 FQGNSA. The CDR3 sequence: CASSLGHLNTEAFF. Written as DNA, the CDR3 is TGTGCCAGCAGCCTGGGACACCTGAACACTGAAGCTTTCTTT. The full variable domain, completed using reference TRBV7-2 and TRBJ1-1, is GAGVSQSPSNKVTEKGKDVELRCDPISGHTALYWYRQSLGQGLEFLIYFQGNSAPDKSGLPSDRFSAERTGGSVSTLTIQRTQQEDSAVYLCASSLGHLNTEAFFGQGTRLTVV.

The genes are TRBV5-1 and TRBJ2-1, with TRBD2 matching 8 bases. Germline-derived CDR1 and CDR2 are SGHRS and YFSETQ. The CDR3 has 15 amino acids. The V gene end was trimmed by 4 bases and the J gene end by 6 bases; junction bases not matched to a gene: 9. CDR3 sequence: CASSLGVAGLNEQFF. In DNA, the CDR3 is TGCGCCAGCAGCCTCGGGGTAGCGGGACTCAATGAGCAGTTCTTC.

The gene calls are TRBV25-1 and TRBJ2-7; D assignment may be TRBD1 or TRBD2 (5 bases each). The V gene's germline CDR1 is MGHDK and CDR2 SYGVNS. CDR3 length: 14 residues. The CDR3 region is CATLSGPGSYEQYF. The DNA of the CDR3 is TGTGCAACCTTATCGGGACCCGGCTCCTACGAGCAGTACTTC.

This chain links TRBV7-9 with TRBJ2-1; 8 bases agree with TRBD1. V dropped 5 bases and J dropped 7; count of bases not matched to a gene: 7. CDR3 length: 14 residues. CDR1 SEHNR and CDR2 FQNEAQ come from the germline V gene (reference sequence). CDR3 sequence: CASSPVTGENEQFF. The CDR3 DNA is TGTGCCAGCAGCCCCGTGACAGGGGAAAATGAGCAGTTCTTC.

This chain joins TRBV10-2 and TRBJ2-3; 10 bases are shared with TRBD1. The CDR3 totals 13 residues. Germline lookup yields CDR1 WSHSY and CDR2 SAAADI. J lost 7 bases, V lost 8 bases, and 6 bases had no gene match. The CDR3 spells CASSGQGLNTQYF. For the CDR3, the DNA is TGCGCCAGCTCGGGACAGGGGTTGAATACGCAGTATTTT.

The chain carries TRBV5-1 and TRBJ2-5; TRBD1 might be the D (5 bases). In germline, CDR1 is SGHRS, CDR2 YFSETQ. Trimming took 4 bases from V and 1 from J, leaving 8 bases between them. CDR3 size: 13 residues. CDR3 loop: CASSDSVQETQYF. CDR3 DNA sequence: TGCGCCAGCAGCGACAGCGTCCAAGAGACCCAGTACTTC.

This clonotype came up a few times. The chain recombines TRBV7-2 with TRBJ2-7; TRBD1 or TRBD2 may be the D gene (6 bases each). The CDR3 consists of 13 residues. Germline V CDR1 and CDR2: SGHTA, FQGNSA. V lost 4 bases and J lost 2, with 9 bases in between. The CDR3, as DNA: TGTGCCAGCAGCTGGGGGGACACCTACGAGCAGTACTTC. Protein sequence: CASSWGDTYEQYF. Full variable domain (missing parts from reference TRBV7-2 and TRBJ2-7): GAGVSQSPSNKVTEKGKDVELRCDPISGHTALYWYRQSLGQGLEFLIYFQGNSAPDKSGLPSDRFSAERTGGSVSTLTIQRTQQEDSAVYLCASSWGDTYEQYFGPGTRLTVT.

This clonotype has more than one count but fewer than ten. This chain uses TRBV4-3 with TRBJ2-1, with a tentative D call TRBD1 (6 bases). The CDR3 spans 13 residues. V was clipped by 0 bases and J by 9 bases, with 9 bases between them. Germline values: CDR1 LGHNA, CDR2 YSLEER. CDR3 region: CASSQDLRGEQFF. CDR3 nucleotides: TGCGCCAGCAGCCAAGATCTCAGGGGTGAGCAGTTCTTC.

The genes are TRBV6-4 and TRBJ1-2; the match to TRBD1 covers 8 bases. Per germline, CDR1 MRHNA and CDR2 SNTAGT. Trimming at V came to 4 bases and at J to 5 bases, leaving 3 bases not matched to a gene. The CDR3 sequence is 13 residues long. For the CDR3, the DNA is TGTGCCAGCAGTGCCGGGACAGGATATGGCTACACCTTC. Its protein is CASSAGTGYGYTF.

The chain combines TRBV12-3 or TRBV12-4 with TRBJ2-5; D uncertain. V shed 11 bases and J shed 5 bases, with 18 bases lying between them. This CDR3 is 13 amino acids long. CDR3 sequence: CAGTAWGMETQYF. The CDR3 DNA is TGTGCCGGCACCGCGTGGGGTATGGAGACCCAGTACTTC.

The chain couples TRBV2 to TRBJ1-1; 11 bases match TRBD1. V trimming: 11 bases; J trimming: 1 base; junction bases outside the gene matches: 9. Looked up from germline, CDR1 is SNHLY and CDR2 is FYNNEI. The CDR3 is 15 residues long. The CDR3 region has the DNA TGTGCCGGCTGGACAGGGGGCGCCCCGAACACTGAAGCTTTCTTT. It encodes CAGWTGGAPNTEAFF.

This clonotype has a handful of counts. The chain joins TRBV30 to TRBJ1-1; maybe TRBD1 (5 bases). The V gene's germline CDR1 is GTSNPN and CDR2 SVGIG (reference sequence). This CDR3 has 13 amino acids. Trimming took off 3 bases at V and 1 base at J, with 9 bases between the two ends. The CDR3 region has the DNA TGTGCCTGGAGCCAGACAGAGAACACTGAAGCTTTCTTT. It translates to CAWSQTENTEAFF.

This clonotype has a count of ten or more. The rearrangement uses TRBV5-1 and TRBJ2-1, with 9 bases fitting TRBD1. The trim removed 1 base at V and 8 bases at J, leaving 7 bases unmatched. Looked up from germline, CDR1 is SGHRS and CDR2 is YFSETQ. The CDR3 has 15 residues. The chain's CDR3 is CASSLSTGGTDEQFF. The DNA of the CDR3 is TGCGCCAGCAGCTTGTCGACAGGGGGAACGGATGAGCAGTTCTTC.

This clonotype has only a few counts. The chain carries TRBV20-1 and TRBJ2-2; 9 bases are shared with TRBD2. J gave up 0 bases and V 6 bases, and 2 bases lay outside the gene matches. Germline V gene lookup returns CDR1 DFQATT and CDR2 SNEGSKA (reference sequence). The CDR3 has 14 residues. CDR3 in amino acids: CSARLAANTGELFF. Written as DNA, the CDR3 is TGCAGTGCCAGACTAGCGGCGAACACCGGGGAGCTGTTTTTT.

The chain couples TRBV27 to TRBJ1-5; the D gene is possibly TRBD1 (5 bases). The CDR3 runs 16 residues. CDR1 is MNHEY and CDR2 is SMNVEV in the germline V gene (reference sequence). V lost 5 bases, J lost 1 base, and 15 bases lay in between. The CDR3 DNA reads TGTGCCAGCAGTCCGGGGACCACGGGGAGCAATCAGCCCCAGCATTTT. Residues: CASSPGTTGSNQPQHF.

This clonotype has more than one count but fewer than ten. This sequence joins TRBV6-2 or TRBV6-3 and TRBJ1-1; D gene uncertain. This CDR3 region has 16 residues. Looked up from germline, CDR1 is MNHEY and CDR2 is SVGEGT. The V and J ends lost 1 base and 1 base respectively, with 13 bases between them. In nucleotides, the CDR3 is TGTGCCAGCAGTTACTATTACTACGACACGAACACTGAAGCTTTCTTT. Protein: CASSYYYYDTNTEAFF.

The rearrangement links TRBV9 to TRBJ2-7, with 7 bases matching TRBD1. CDR1 SGDLS and CDR2 YYNGEE come from the germline V gene. V trimming: 5 bases; J trimming: 5 bases; junction bases outside the gene matches: 13. The CDR3 extends over 15 amino acids. DNA for the CDR3: TGTGCCAGCAGTAGCCGAGGGGGCTCTCAGGACGAGCAGTACTTC. Amino acids: CASSSRGGSQDEQYF.

The gene calls are TRBV2 and TRBJ2-7; no firm D call. Germline V CDR1 and CDR2: SNHLY, FYNNEI. CDR3 size: 11 residues. V was clipped by 4 bases and J by 6 bases, with 7 bases between them. In DNA, the CDR3 is TGTGCCAGCAGTGTGCAGTTCGAGCAGTACTTC. Translating gives CASSVQFEQYF.

The V call is TRBV20-1, the J call TRBJ2-1, with 7 bases identical to TRBD2. V lost 5 bases to trimming and J lost 5 bases; unmatched junction nucleotides: 9. Germline V lookup: CDR1 DFQATT, CDR2 SNEGSKA (reference sequence). CDR3 length: 14 residues. The CDR3 DNA reads TGCAGTGCTTGGGGGGGGGACTCTCACAATGAGCAGTTCTTC. This codes for CSAWGGDSHNEQFF.

The chain links TRBV27 to TRBJ2-3; 7 nucleotides line up with TRBD2. Germline assignment: CDR1 MNHEY and CDR2 SMNVEV (reference sequence). V dropped 4 bases and J dropped 2; count of bases not matched to a gene: 6. This CDR3 region has 15 residues. The CDR3 is CASSSLTSYTDTQYF. The CDR3 nucleotides are TGTGCCAGCAGTTCTCTGACTAGCTACACAGATACGCAGTATTTT.

The sample holds a few counts of this clonotype. The chain employs TRBV24-1 and TRBJ1-1; D is perhaps TRBD1 (5 bases). With 4 bases removed from V and 1 base from J, the gap between germline ends came to 9 bases. The CDR3 has 14 residues. Germline V gene data show CDR1 as KGHDR and CDR2 as SFDVKD. The CDR3 DNA reads as TGTGCCACCAGTGAGGGGGGTAGGAACACTGAAGCTTTCTTT. Translated: CATSEGGRNTEAFF.

This clonotype occurred many times. DNA for the CDR3: TGCAGCGTTGAGGAGGGGACTAGCGAGAATTACTACGAGCAGTACTTC. Its translation is CSVEEGTSENYYEQYF. V is TRBV29-1 and J is TRBJ2-7; 10 positions agree with TRBD2. CDR1 SQVTM and CDR2 ANQGSEA come from the germline V gene. The CDR3 is made up of 16 amino acids. V shed 3 bases, J shed 3 bases, and the junction held 11 bases outside the gene matches.

Only a few counts were recorded for this clonotype. This chain uses TRBV5-1 with TRBJ2-5; D gene uncertain. The CDR3 has 13 amino acids. Germline V CDR1 and CDR2: SGHRS, YFSETQ. V was pared by 0 bases and J by 7 bases, with 10 bases between. CDR3 region: CASSLDLGATQYF. The CDR3 coding sequence is TGCGCCAGCAGCTTGGATCTTGGAGCGACCCAGTACTTC.

The genes are TRBV18 and TRBJ2-7, with 8 bases lining up with TRBD1. CDR3 length equals 15 residues. The V and J ends lost 3 bases and 5 bases, in that order; junction bases with no gene match: 9. The V gene's germline CDR1 is KGHSH and CDR2 LQKENI. DNA of the CDR3: TGTGCCAGCTCACCCTCCGCAGGGGGCATAGACGAGCAGTACTTC. It specifies CASSPSAGGIDEQYF.

This clonotype came up a few times. This chain links TRBV28 with TRBJ2-3, with D perhaps TRBD2 (5 bases). V was cut by 6 bases and J by 4 bases, with 17 bases left in between. The CDR3 runs 15 residues. Germline CDR1 is MDHEN and CDR2 is SYDVKM. DNA for the CDR3: TGTGCCAGCAGCCAATTCGGACTCAGCGCAGATACGCAGTATTTT. This codes for CASSQFGLSADTQYF.

The J gene is TRBJ2-7, the V gene TRBV7-9; 7 bases are a match to TRBD1. Looked up from germline, CDR1 is SEHNR and CDR2 is FQNEAQ (reference sequence). CDR3 length: 14 amino acids. The V gene end was trimmed by 7 bases and the J gene end by 1 base; junction bases not matched to a gene: 7. The chain's CDR3 is CASTTGVPSYEQYF. In DNA, the CDR3 is TGTGCCAGCACTACAGGGGTCCCATCCTACGAGCAGTACTTC.